The rows below give T cell receptor beta chains drawn from one sample of a study of OX40 agonist ivuxolimab in advanced cancers. Data came from immunoSEQ multiplex PCR; TCRdb stores just in-frame clones and leaves some out. Of roughly 100,000 clones listed, about 96% are singletons. This specimen consisted of CD4+ or CD8+ T cells sorted from blood, obtained in a trial of the OX40 agonist ivuxolimab. The receptor set was obtained from an adult with an advanced solid tumor such as melanoma, head and neck, liver or kidney cancer. Each CDR3 is given with its conserved first and last residue. The order of the fields is D gene, J gene, clone size, V gene, CDR3 length, CDR3 DNA, CDR3 protein. A D gene is named only where the DNA matches it firmly. Clone size is shown for a subset of rows, as once, few, many or a class of expanded clone.

NA TRBJ1-2 once TRBV29-1 13 TGCAGCGTTGAAGCATGGGGTAACTATGGCTACACCTTC CSVEAWGNYGYTF
TRBD1 TRBJ1-1 NA TRBV7-9 17 TGTGCCAGCAGCTCCCCCGGGACAGGGGGTTTGAACACTGAAGCTTTCTTT CASSSPGTGGLNTEAFF
NA TRBJ2-7 NA TRBV9 15 TGTGCCAGCAGCGTAGGCAGGGAGAACGAGTACGAGCAGTACTTC CASSVGRENEYEQYF
NA TRBJ2-7 NA TRBV6-5 12 TGTGCCAGCAGGGACCTTGCCTACGAGCAGTACTTC CASRDLAYEQYF
TRBD1 TRBJ2-7 NA TRBV19 14 TGTGCCAGTAGTCCCGGGACAGGCGCTTACGAGCAGTACTTC CASSPGTGAYEQYF
NA TRBJ1-2 NA TRBV28 13 TGTGCCAGCAGTTTCGCGGAAAACTATGGCTACACCTTC CASSFAENYGYTF
NA TRBJ2-3 NA TRBV27 16 TGTGCCAGCAGCCCCCACTCCGCCGGTTCAGGGGATACGCAGTATTTT CASSPHSAGSGDTQYF
NA TRBJ2-1 NA TRBV5-4 18 TGTGCCAGCAGCTTGTCGTCAGTCCGCGGGACGTCCTACAATGAGCAGTTCTTC CASSLSSVRGTSYNEQFF
NA TRBJ2-2 NA TRBV19 12 TGTGCCAGTAGGCGCGGTTCCGGGGAGCTGTTTTTT CASRRGSGELFF
TRBD1 TRBJ1-2 NA TRBV9 13 TGTGCCAGCAGGGCGACCGGGACAGGGGGCTACACCTTC CASRATGTGGYTF
TRBD2 TRBJ2-1 NA TRBV6-5 14 TGTGCCAGCAGCTCTAGCGGGACGTACAATGAGCAGTTCTTC CASSSSGTYNEQFF
TRBD2 TRBJ2-7 NA TRBV11-2 16 TGTGCCAGCAGCTTTAGTTCTAGCGGAAAGTCCTACGAGCAGTACTTC CASSFSSSGKSYEQYF
NA TRBJ2-3 once TRBV28 13 TGTGCCAGCAGTTTCCGGGCTAGCGATACGCAGTATTTT CASSFRASDTQYF
NA TRBJ2-3 NA TRBV27 14 TGTGCCAGCAGTTCGTACAGGGAACAAGATACGCAGTATTTT CASSSYREQDTQYF
TRBD2 TRBJ2-1 NA TRBV5-1 16 TGCGCCAGCACCTTCGGACTAGCGGGAGCCTACAATGAGCAGTTCTTC CASTFGLAGAYNEQFF
NA TRBJ1-6 NA TRBV30 13 TGTGCCTGGAGACAAATAGGGGATTCACCCCTCCACTTT CAWRQIGDSPLHF
NA TRBJ2-2 NA TRBV4-3 15 TGCGCCAGCAGCCACGGGAGTTATGGCACCGGGGAGCTGTTTTTT CASSHGSYGTGELFF
TRBD1 TRBJ1-5 NA TRBV27 14 TGTGCCAGCAGTACGACAGGGGGCAATCAGCCCCAGCATTTT CASSTTGGNQPQHF
NA TRBJ2-7 NA TRBV4-1 13 TGCGCCAGCAGCCCCTTTACAGGCTACGAGCAGTACTTC CASSPFTGYEQYF
NA TRBJ1-5 NA TRBV27 13 TGTGCCAGCAGTTTAGCAGGGAATCAGCCCCAGCATTTT CASSLAGNQPQHF
TRBD2 TRBJ2-2 NA TRBV7-2 15 TGTGCCAGCAGCTTTACAGCGGGGCTCACCGGGGAGCTGTTTTTT CASSFTAGLTGELFF
TRBD2 TRBJ2-1 NA TRBV7-7 16 TGTGCCAGCAGCGGGACTAGCGGGGTCTCCTACAATGAGCAGTTCTTC CASSGTSGVSYNEQFF
NA TRBJ2-1 NA TRBV7-6 16 TGTGCCAGCAGCTTAGAGGCGGGGAGCTCCTACAATGAGCAGTTCTTC CASSLEAGSSYNEQFF
NA TRBJ2-5 once TRBV19 13 TGTGCCAGTAGTGGAGGGGCGAGGGAGACCCAGTACTTC CASSGGARETQYF
NA TRBJ2-1 NA TRBV1 13 TGCACCAGCCCGGGACTAGGCTACAATGAGCAGTTCTTC CTSPGLGYNEQFF
NA TRBJ1-5 few TRBV2 16 TGTGCCAGCAGTGAAGGGGGGGTTCTGGGTAATCAGCCCCAGCATTTT CASSEGGVLGNQPQHF
NA TRBJ1-1 NA TRBV7-8 18 TGTGCCAGCAGCCCCAACCGGGACCCCAACCAGGCGAACACTGAAGCTTTCTTT CASSPNRDPNQANTEAFF
TRBD2 TRBJ2-7 NA TRBV4-3 15 TGCGCCAGCAGCCAGACTAGCGGGAGCTCCTACGAGCAGTACTTC CASSQTSGSSYEQYF
TRBD2 TRBJ2-1 NA TRBV4-3 14 TGCGCCAGCAGGTCGGGACTAGCGGGAGATGAGCAGTTCTTC CASRSGLAGDEQFF
NA TRBJ1-6 NA TRBV4-2 13 TGTGCCAGCAGCCAAGTTGGGGCCCCCACCCTCCACTTT CASSQVGAPTLHF
NA TRBJ2-1 once TRBV13 15 TGTGCCAGCAGCTTACCGACAGGATACTACAATGAGCAGTTCTTC CASSLPTGYYNEQFF
TRBD1 TRBJ1-1 NA TRBV7-9 15 TGTGCCAGCAGCTCAACAGGGGGTCCGAACACTGAAGCTTTCTTT CASSSTGGPNTEAFF